The present TCR beta chain was sequenced within a study of Ad26.COV2.S vaccination and SARS-CoV-2 variants. Whole-study context: Donor was assigned to the Ad26.COV2.S arm of trial COV1001.

The treatment here: roughly 20 received Ad26.COV2.S at low or high dose, single or two shots; roughly 5 received placebo; per-sample allocation not given. The samples date from day 63 after the first vaccine or placebo injection. This clone has a single count. CDR3 length: 15 amino acids. The germline CDR1 and CDR2 sequences are LNHDA and SQIVND (reference sequence). J gave up 7 bases and V 7 bases, and 7 bases lay outside the gene matches. Data came from immunoSEQ multiplex PCR; TCRdb stores just in-frame clones and leaves some out. Among 320,000 or so clones listed, 85% to 90% were seen once. This receptor was obtained from a person between 18 and 60 years old who received the Ad26.COV2.S COVID-19 vaccine or a placebo. The rearrangement joins TRBV19 to TRBJ1-6; TRBD1 matches 10 bases. Sequencing was performed on peripheral blood, taken in a trial of Ad26.COV2.S vaccine versus placebo. CDR3 region: CASTPRTGGNSPLHF. The CDR3, as DNA: TGTGCCAGTACCCCTAGGACAGGGGGGAATTCACCCCTCCACTTT.